This T cell receptor (beta chain) was sequenced for a study of OX40 agonist ivuxolimab in advanced cancers. About the research overall: Clinicians treated patients with ivuxolimab, an agonistic anti-OX40 (CD134) antibody. It was permissible to have had prior anti-PD-1, anti-PD-L1 or anti-CTLA-4 therapy, and approximately 40% had some. Three individuals attained partial responses, comprising one hepatocellular carcinoma case and two cutaneous melanoma cases.

V dropped 4 bases and J dropped 4 bases, with 16 bases sitting between them. From germline, CDR1 is MGHDK and CDR2 SYGVNS. The CDR3 runs 15 residues. The repertoire was sequenced with immunoSEQ multiplex PCR; TCRdb's copy has only in-frame clones and lacks some. The data show 65,000 to 70,000 clones, with about 89% seen just once and about 0.3% held by the top ten. Patients were ineligible given autoimmune disease history or systemic immunosuppression. This clonotype was sampled from an adult with an advanced solid tumor such as melanoma, head and neck, liver or kidney cancer. The sample in question was CD4+ or CD8+ T cells sorted from blood, obtained in a trial of the OX40 agonist ivuxolimab. This chain uses TRBV25-1 with TRBJ2-5, with D perhaps matching TRBD2 (7 bases). The DNA of the CDR3 is TGTGCCAGCAGTGGTCGGGGGGCCCGTGGAGAGACCCAGTACTTC. Residues: CASSGRGARGETQYF.